These T cell receptor beta chains were read from a single sample in a study of T cells in Graves' hyperthyroidism and ophthalmopathy. TCRdb reprocessed the multiplex PCR reads with MiXCR, giving one entry per CDR3 protein. Among 400,000 to 550,000 distinct CDR3 sequences listed, roughly an eighth were seen once. Sequenced material: blood. The receptors originated from a woman aged 18-29 years with Graves' hyperthyroidism. CDR3s include the opening cysteine and the closing phenylalanine or tryptophan. Fields, in order: J gene, clone size, V gene, D gene, CDR3 DNA, CDR3 protein. A D gene is named only where the DNA matches it firmly. Clone size is not always given. Where it is, it says once, few, many or a class for expanded clones.

J: TRBJ2-5; size: many; V: TRBV20-1; D: TRBD2; DNA: TGCAGTGTGAGGCTAGCGGGAGTGGAGACCCAGTACTTC; CDR3: CSVRLAGVETQYF
J: TRBJ2-3; size: few; V: TRBV29-1; D: -; DNA: TGCAGCGTTGATCGGGTAGGGGGCACAGATACGCAGTATTTT; CDR3: CSVDRVGGTDTQYF
J: TRBJ2-3; size: many; V: TRBV6-5; D: -; DNA: TGTGCCAGCGGTTCGGCGTTGGGGTACGGCACAGATACGCAGTATTTT; CDR3: CASGSALGYGTDTQYF
J: TRBJ1-1; size: many; V: TRBV5-8; D: -; DNA: TGTGCCAGCAGCAAGTCAACTGGGGCGAACACTGAAGCTTTCTTT; CDR3: CASSKSTGANTEAFF
J: TRBJ2-1; size: -; V: TRBV24-1; D: TRBD2; DNA: TGTGCCACCGGGACTAGCGGGAGAAGTAATGAGCAGTTCTTC; CDR3: CATGTSGRSNEQFF
J: TRBJ2-7; size: -; V: TRBV9; D: -; DNA: TGTGCCAGCAGCCCTGACGAGCCCTACGAGCAGTACTTC; CDR3: CASSPDEPYEQYF
J: TRBJ2-3; size: few; V: TRBV18; D: TRBD1; DNA: TGTGCCAGCTCACCCCGGACAGGGGCTCACACAGATACGCAGTATTTT; CDR3: CASSPRTGAHTDTQYF
J: TRBJ2-7; size: once; V: TRBV7-2; D: -; DNA: TGTGCCAGCAGGGCTAGCGACTCCTACGAGCAGTACTTC; CDR3: CASRASDSYEQYF
J: TRBJ2-1; size: many; V: TRBV18; D: -; DNA: TGTGCCAGCTCACCACCGAAGGATGAGCAGTTCTTC; CDR3: CASSPPKDEQFF
J: TRBJ2-5; size: many; V: TRBV29-1; D: -; DNA: TGCAGCTATAAGGACCCCGGGCAAGAGACCCAGTACTTC; CDR3: CSYKDPGQETQYF
J: TRBJ1-2; size: -; V: TRBV20-1; D: TRBD1; DNA: TGCAGTGCCCCGACAGGGTTCAACTATGGCTACACCTTC; CDR3: CSAPTGFNYGYTF
J: TRBJ2-3; size: few; V: TRBV2; D: TRBD1; DNA: TGTGCCAGCAGTATAGACAGGGACCACACAGATGCGCAGTATTTT; CDR3: CASSIDRDHTDAQYF
J: TRBJ1-1; size: many; V: TRBV28; D: -; DNA: TGTGCCAGCAGTTTATATCGTTTGGGATTTCAGAGCGCTTTCTTT; CDR3: CASSLYRLGFQSAFF
J: TRBJ2-5; size: few; V: TRBV20-1; D: -; DNA: TGCAGTGCTACCGCACTGAGGCAGATAAAATGGGAGACCCAGTACTTC; CDR3: CSATALRQIKWETQYF
J: TRBJ2-5; size: many; V: TRBV11-1; D: -; DNA: TGTGCCAGCAGCCGGACGATGGGGGGCCAAGAGACCCAGTACTTC; CDR3: CASSRTMGGQETQYF
J: TRBJ2-1; size: few; V: TRBV7-7; D: -; DNA: TGTGCTAGCAGCTCCGTCGGGGTGGGTGAGCAGTTCTTC; CDR3: CASSSVGVGEQFF